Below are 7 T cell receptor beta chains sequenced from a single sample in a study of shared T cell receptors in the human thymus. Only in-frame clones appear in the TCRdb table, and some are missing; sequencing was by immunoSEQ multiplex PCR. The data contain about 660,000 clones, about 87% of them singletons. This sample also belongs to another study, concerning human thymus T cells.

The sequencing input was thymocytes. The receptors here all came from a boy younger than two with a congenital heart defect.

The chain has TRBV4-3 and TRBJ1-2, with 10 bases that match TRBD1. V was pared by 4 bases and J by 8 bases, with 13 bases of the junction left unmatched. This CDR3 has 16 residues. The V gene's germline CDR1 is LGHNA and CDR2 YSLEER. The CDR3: CASSLQGGTGEEGYTF. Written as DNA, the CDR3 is TGCGCCAGCAGCCTTCAGGGCGGGACAGGGGAGGAAGGCTACACCTTC.

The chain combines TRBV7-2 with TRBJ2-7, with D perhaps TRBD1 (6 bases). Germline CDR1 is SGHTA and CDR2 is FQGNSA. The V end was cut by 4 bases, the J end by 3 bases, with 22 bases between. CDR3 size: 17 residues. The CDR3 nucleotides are TGTGCCAGCAGCTCAAGACACAGGGATGATGATGGCTACGAGCAGTACTTC. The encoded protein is CASSSRHRDDDGYEQYF.

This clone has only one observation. Here the CDR3 reads CASSRIGGQTDIQYF. In nucleotides, the CDR3 is TGCGCCAGCAGCCGGATCGGGGGGCAGACCGACATTCAGTACTTC. This chain links TRBV4-1 with TRBJ2-4, with a weak D call TRBD2 (7 bases). The CDR3 spans 15 residues. With 4 bases removed from V and 8 bases from J, the gap between germline ends came to 18 bases. Looked up from germline, CDR1 is MGHRA and CDR2 is YSYEKL.

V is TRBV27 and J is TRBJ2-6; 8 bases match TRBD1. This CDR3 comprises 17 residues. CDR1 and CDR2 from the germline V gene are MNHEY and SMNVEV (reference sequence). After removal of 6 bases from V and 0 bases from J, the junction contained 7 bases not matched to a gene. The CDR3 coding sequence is TGTGCCAGCAGAAGGACAGGGCGTACCTCTGGGGCCAACGTCCTGACTTTC. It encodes CASRRTGRTSGANVLTF.

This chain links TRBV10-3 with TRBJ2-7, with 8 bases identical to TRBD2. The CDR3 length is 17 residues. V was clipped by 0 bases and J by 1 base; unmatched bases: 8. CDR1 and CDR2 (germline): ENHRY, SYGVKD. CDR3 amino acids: CAISESLTSVVSYEQYF. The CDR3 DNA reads TGTGCCATCAGTGAGTCCCTGACTAGCGTAGTTTCCTACGAGCAGTACTTC.

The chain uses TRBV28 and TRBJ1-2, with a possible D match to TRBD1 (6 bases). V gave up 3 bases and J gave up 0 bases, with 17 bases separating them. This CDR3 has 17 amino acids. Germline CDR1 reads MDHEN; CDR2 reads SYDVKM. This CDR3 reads CASSFQYRERANYGYTF. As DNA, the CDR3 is TGTGCCAGCAGTTTTCAGTACAGGGAGAGGGCTAACTATGGCTACACCTTC.

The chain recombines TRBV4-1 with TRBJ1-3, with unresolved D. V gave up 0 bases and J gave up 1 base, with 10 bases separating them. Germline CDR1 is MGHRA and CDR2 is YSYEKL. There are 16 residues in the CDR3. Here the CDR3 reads CASSQELRASGNTIYF. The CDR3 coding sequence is TGCGCCAGCAGCCAAGAATTGAGGGCATCTGGAAACACCATATATTTT.